The sequence of this TCR beta chain was determined in a study of T cell repertoires in cytomegalovirus infection. This clonotype showed up just a few times. Its antigen is not known. Study-wide points: The ex vivo response was dominated by HLA-C-restricted CMV-specific TCR beta clonotypes.

Each CDR3 protein gets one entry after TCRdb re-called the reads with MiXCR. The profile shows hundreds of thousands of distinct CDR3 sequences, 30% to 40% of them singletons. V gave up 2 bases and J gave up 4 bases; unmatched junction bases: 4. The CDR3 totals 15 residues. In germline, CDR1 is MNHEY, CDR2 SVGEGT. This sample comprised cultured PBMCs, obtained from culture after CMV antigen stimulation. The receptor was derived from a human donor in good health (CMV status not recorded). Some clones in this sample may be carry-over from other donors' samples. The chain joins TRBV6-2 or TRBV6-3 to TRBJ1-1; 10 nucleotides align to TRBD1. The CDR3 here is CASSYPRTGGTEAFF. In DNA, the CDR3 is TGTGCCAGCAGTTACCCAAGGACAGGGGGCACTGAAGCTTTCTTT.